This TCR beta chain is from a study of CD8 T cells in ankylosing spondylitis. TCRdb re-derived calls from the 5' RACE reads in MiXCR, one entry per CDR3 protein. Among hundreds of thousands of distinct CDR3 sequences, approximately 17% were seen once, and the ten largest hold 0.85% to 1.3%. The study, taken as a whole, reports: Seemingly distinctive of ankylosing spondylitis blood was a TCR beta motif formed by eight highly homologous variants.

With respect to this clonotype: What it recognizes is unknown.

The CDR3 spans 14 residues. Losses at the gene ends were 9 bases for V and 0 bases for J; bases not matched to a gene: 7. Germline lookup yields CDR1 MNHNS and CDR2 SASEGT. The clonotype was recovered from a male donor with ankylosing spondylitis. Sequencing was done on a sample of blood, either unsorted or a sorted T cell fraction (not recorded which). The V and J genes are TRBV6-1 and TRBJ2-7, with 8 bases that match TRBD1. Written as DNA, the CDR3 is TGTGCCAGTCTCGGGACAGGAATCTCCTACGAGCAGTACTTC. Protein product: CASLGTGISYEQYF.